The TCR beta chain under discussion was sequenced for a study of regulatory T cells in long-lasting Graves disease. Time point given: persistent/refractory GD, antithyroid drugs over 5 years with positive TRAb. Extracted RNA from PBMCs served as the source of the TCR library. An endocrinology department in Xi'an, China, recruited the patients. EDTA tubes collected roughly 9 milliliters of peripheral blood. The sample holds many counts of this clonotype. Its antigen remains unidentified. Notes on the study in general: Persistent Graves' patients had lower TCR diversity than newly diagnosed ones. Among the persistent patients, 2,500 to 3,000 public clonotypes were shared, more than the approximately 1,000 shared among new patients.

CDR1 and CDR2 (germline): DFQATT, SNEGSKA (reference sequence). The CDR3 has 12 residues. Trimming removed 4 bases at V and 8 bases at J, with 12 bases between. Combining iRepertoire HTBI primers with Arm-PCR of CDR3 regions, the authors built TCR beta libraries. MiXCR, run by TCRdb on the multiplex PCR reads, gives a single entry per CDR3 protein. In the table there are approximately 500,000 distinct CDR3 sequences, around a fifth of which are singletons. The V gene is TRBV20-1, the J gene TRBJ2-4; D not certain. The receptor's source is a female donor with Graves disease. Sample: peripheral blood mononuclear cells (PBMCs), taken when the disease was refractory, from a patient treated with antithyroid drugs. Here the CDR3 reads CSANPIADIQYF. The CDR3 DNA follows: TGCAGTGCTAACCCCATCGCTGACATTCAGTACTTC.